This T cell receptor (beta chain) was sequenced in a study of response to subunit inactivated influenza vaccine. Study-wide findings and caveats: Few new T cells, the authors suggested, are recruited by each seasonal influenza vaccination.

Germline CDR1 is LGHNA and CDR2 is YSLEER. The CDR3 loop spans 11 amino acids. Trimming removed 1 base from V and 12 bases from J, with 10 bases in between. Turning to this clonotype: What it recognizes is unknown.

TCRdb used MiXCR to reprocess the RT-PCR reads, holding one entry per CDR3 protein. The sample records around 760,000 distinct CDR3 sequences, over 11% being singletons. This TCR was recovered from a man aged 45-60 years who received an inactivated influenza vaccine. This specimen consisted of PBMCs from blood, obtained around 14 days before vaccination. The chain couples TRBV4-3 to TRBJ2-7; D is uncertain. CDR3 protein: CASSQAAEMYF. The CDR3 DNA is TGCGCCAGCAGCCAAGCGGCAGAGATGTACTTC.